This T cell receptor beta chain appears in the sequencing data of a study of T-cell memory formation after mild COVID-19. There are many counts of this clonotype. The CDR3 extends over 11 amino acids. Trimming stripped 5 bases from V and 1 base from J, with 2 bases between. The germline CDR1 and CDR2 sequences are MNHNY and SVGAGI (reference sequence). TCRdb redid the calling of the 5' RACE reads with MiXCR, one entry per CDR3 protein. The repertoire includes roughly 560,000 distinct CDR3 sequences, around 21% of them detected once, and around 12% sits in the top ten. This chain joins TRBV6-6 and TRBJ1-1; D gene ambiguous. The sequencing sample was made of PBMCs or a T cell subset sorted from them (not recorded which). The sequence came from an adult woman who had mild COVID-19 (a few samples of this study predate the infection). Cell type and time point are not known. The CDR3 nucleotides are TGTGCCAGCAGTAGGAACACTGAAGCTTTCTTT. Translated: CASSRNTEAFF.